A single T cell receptor beta chain is shown here with its context. The data derive from a study of blood T cell repertoires in COVID-19. Looking at the study overall: There were acute and convalescent COVID-19 samples, and they came from the United States, Italy and Spain.

The CDR3 is 15 amino acids. CDR1 is ENHRY, CDR2 SYGVKD, per germline. V was pared by 6 bases and J by 1 base, with 15 bases between. Produced via immunoSEQ multiplex PCR; TCRdb's table is partial and in-frame only. The sample holds 150,000 to 180,000 clones, 70% to 90% seen once. The chain recombines TRBV10-3 with TRBJ1-1, with D uncertain. This sequence originates from a woman aged 55-69 years with COVID-19, enrolled during active disease. Sequencing was carried out using peripheral blood. CDR3 coding DNA: TGTGCCATCAGCGACCCAGGCCATGGGAACACTGAAGCTTTCTTT. This sequence encodes CAISDPGHGNTEAFF.